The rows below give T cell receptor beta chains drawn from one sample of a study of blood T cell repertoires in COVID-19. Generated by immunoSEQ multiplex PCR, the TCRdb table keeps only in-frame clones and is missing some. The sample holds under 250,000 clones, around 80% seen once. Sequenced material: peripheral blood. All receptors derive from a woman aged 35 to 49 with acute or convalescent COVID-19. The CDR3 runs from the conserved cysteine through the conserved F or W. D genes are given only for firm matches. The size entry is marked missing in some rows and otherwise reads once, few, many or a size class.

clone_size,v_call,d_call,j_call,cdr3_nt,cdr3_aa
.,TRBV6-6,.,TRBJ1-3,TGTGCCAGCAGTTACTTCGCCGGTTACTCTGGAAACACCATATATTTT,CASSYFAGYSGNTIYF
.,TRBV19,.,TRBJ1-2,TGTGCCAGTAGTCAACAGGGCGCTGGGGTTGGCTACACCTTC,CASSQQGAGVGYTF
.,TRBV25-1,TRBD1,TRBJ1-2,TGTGCCAGCAGTGGACGTGGACAGGGTTTGGGGAGGCGCACCTTC,CASSGRGQGLGRRTF
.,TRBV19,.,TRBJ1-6,TGTGCCAGTAGTAAAAAGTCCCTGAGGGAATCACCCCTCCACTTT,CASSKKSLRESPLHF
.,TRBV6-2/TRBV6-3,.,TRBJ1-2,TGTGCCAGCAGTTACTCCCCGACGGCCCCGGGGTATGGCTACACCTTC,CASSYSPTAPGYGYTF
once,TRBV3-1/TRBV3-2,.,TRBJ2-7,TGTGCCAGCAGCCAAGGGATACGGGTAATACCCTACGAGCAGTACTTC,CASSQGIRVIPYEQYF
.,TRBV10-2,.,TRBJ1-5,TGCGCCAGCAGTCCTTGGGGTGGAGGCTCCAATCAGCCCCAGCATTTT,CASSPWGGGSNQPQHF
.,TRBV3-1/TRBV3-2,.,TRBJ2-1,TGTGCCAGCAGCCGCGGGGCGGGTGAGCAGTTCTTC,CASSRGAGEQFF
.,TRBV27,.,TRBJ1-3,TGTGCCAGCAGCCTAGACGGGATCAACTCTGGAAACACCATATATTTT,CASSLDGINSGNTIYF
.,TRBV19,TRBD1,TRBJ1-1,TGTGCCAGTAGTAAAAATGGACAGGGATACACTGAAGCTTTCTTT,CASSKNGQGYTEAFF
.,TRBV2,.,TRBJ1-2,TGTGCCAGCAGTGAGGGCTACACTAACTATGGCTACACCTTC,CASSEGYTNYGYTF
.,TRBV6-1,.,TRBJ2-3,TGTGCCAGCAGGGAGGTCCTCACAGATACGCAGTATTTT,CASREVLTDTQYF
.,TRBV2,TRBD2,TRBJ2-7,TGTGCCAGCCGGGGACTAGCGGGAGCCGAGCAGTACTTC,CASRGLAGAEQYF
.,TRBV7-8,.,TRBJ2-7,TGTGCCAGCAGCTCGACAGTGAGCTCCTACGAGCAGTACTTC,CASSSTVSSYEQYF
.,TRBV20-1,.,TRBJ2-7,TGCAGTGCTAGTCAGGGTACGGTTTACGAGCAGTACTTC,CSASQGTVYEQYF
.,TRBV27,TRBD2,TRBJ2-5,TGTGCCAGCAGACGAAGCGGGATCGGAGAGACCCAGTACTTC,CASRRSGIGETQYF
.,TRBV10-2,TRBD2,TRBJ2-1,TGCGCCAGCAAGCGGGAGGCCCCCTACAATGAGCAGTTCTTC,CASKREAPYNEQFF
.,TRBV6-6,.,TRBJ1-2,TGTGCCAGCAGTTACTCGAGGGGGAACTATGGCTACACCTTC,CASSYSRGNYGYTF
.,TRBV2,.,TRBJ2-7,TGTGCCAGTTCGACAGGACCCCAAAACGAGCAGTACTTC,CASSTGPQNEQYF
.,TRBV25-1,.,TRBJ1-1,TGTGCCAGCAGGGACACTCTGAGAACTGAAGCTTTCTTT,CASRDTLRTEAFF
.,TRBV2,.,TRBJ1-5,TGTGCCAGCAGTCAAGGGGCCGATAACCCTAAGCATTTT,CASSQGADNPKHF